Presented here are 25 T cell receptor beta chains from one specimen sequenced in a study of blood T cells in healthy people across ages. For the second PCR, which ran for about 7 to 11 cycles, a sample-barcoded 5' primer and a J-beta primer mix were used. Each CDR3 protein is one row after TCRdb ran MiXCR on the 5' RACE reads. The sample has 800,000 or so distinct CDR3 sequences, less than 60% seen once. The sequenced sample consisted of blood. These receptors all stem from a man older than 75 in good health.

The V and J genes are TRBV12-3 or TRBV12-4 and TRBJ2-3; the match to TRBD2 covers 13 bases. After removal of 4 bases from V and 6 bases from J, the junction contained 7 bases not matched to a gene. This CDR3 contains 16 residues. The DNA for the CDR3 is TGTGCCAGCAGTTCAACTACTAGCGGGAGGGTGGATACGCAGTATTTT. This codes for CASSSTTSGRVDTQYF.

CDR3 sequence reads: CATSESTGRADTQYF. The DNA for the CDR3 is TGTGCCACCAGTGAGTCGACAGGGCGCGCAGATACGCAGTATTTT. The chain employs TRBV24-1 and TRBJ2-3; TRBD1 matches at 7 bases. The CDR3 has 15 amino acids. The germline V gene has CDR1 KGHDR and CDR2 SFDVKD. V lost 4 bases, J lost 4 bases, and 7 bases stayed unmatched.

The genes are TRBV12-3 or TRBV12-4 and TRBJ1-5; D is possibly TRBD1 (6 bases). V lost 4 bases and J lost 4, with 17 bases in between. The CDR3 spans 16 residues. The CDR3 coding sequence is TGTGCCAGCAGTTCTACAGGGAGTCCTAGGAATCAGCCCCAGCATTTT. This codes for CASSSTGSPRNQPQHF.

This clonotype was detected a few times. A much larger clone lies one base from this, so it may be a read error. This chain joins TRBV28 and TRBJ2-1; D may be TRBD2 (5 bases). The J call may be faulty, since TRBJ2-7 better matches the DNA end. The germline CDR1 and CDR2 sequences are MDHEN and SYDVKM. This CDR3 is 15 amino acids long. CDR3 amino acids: CASTEGGNSYNEQYF. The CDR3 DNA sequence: TGTGCCAGCACTGAGGGCGGAAACTCCTACAATGAGCAGTACTTC.

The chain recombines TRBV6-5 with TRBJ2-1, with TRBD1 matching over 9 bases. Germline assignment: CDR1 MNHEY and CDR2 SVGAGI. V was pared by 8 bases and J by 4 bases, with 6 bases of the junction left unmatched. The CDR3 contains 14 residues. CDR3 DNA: TGTGCCAGCCGCAGACAGGGGGTTTACAATGAGCAGTTCTTC. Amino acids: CASRRQGVYNEQFF.

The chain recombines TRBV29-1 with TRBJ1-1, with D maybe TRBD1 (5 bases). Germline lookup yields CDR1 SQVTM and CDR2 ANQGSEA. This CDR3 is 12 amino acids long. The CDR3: CNVRVGGTEAFF. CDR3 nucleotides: TGCAACGTGAGAGTCGGGGGAACTGAAGCTTTCTTT.

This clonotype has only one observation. CDR3 sequence: CSGELGETQYF. The CDR3 DNA reads TGCAGCGGCGAACTAGGGGAGACCCAGTACTTC. The chain links TRBV29-1 to TRBJ2-5; maybe TRBD2 (5 bases). CDR1 is SQVTM, CDR2 ANQGSEA, per germline. This CDR3 has 11 amino acids. Trimming removed 7 bases at V and 5 bases at J, with 11 bases between.

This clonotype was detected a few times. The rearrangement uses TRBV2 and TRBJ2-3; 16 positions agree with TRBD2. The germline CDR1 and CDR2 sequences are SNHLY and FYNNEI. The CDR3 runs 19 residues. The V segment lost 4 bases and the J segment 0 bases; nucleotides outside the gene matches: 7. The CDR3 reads CASSVTGTSGRASTDTQYF. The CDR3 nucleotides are TGTGCCAGCAGTGTAACCGGGACTAGCGGGAGGGCCAGCACAGATACGCAGTATTTT.

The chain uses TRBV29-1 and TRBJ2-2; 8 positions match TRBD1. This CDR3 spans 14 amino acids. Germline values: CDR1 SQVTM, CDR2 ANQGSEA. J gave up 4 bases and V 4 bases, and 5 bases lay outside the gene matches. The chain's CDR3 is CSVGRDRSTGELFF. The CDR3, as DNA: TGCAGCGTTGGGAGGGACAGGAGCACCGGGGAGCTGTTTTTT.

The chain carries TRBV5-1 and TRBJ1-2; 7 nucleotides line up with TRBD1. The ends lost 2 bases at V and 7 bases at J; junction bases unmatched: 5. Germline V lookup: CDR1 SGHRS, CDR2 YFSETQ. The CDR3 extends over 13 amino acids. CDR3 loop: CASSFGQAAGYTF. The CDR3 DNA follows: TGCGCCAGCAGCTTTGGACAGGCTGCTGGCTACACCTTC.

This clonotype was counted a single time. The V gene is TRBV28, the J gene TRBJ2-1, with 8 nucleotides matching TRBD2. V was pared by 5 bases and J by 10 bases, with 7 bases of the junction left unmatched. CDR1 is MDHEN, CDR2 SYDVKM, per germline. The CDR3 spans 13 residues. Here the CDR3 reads CASSPRTSWEQFF. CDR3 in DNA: TGTGCCAGCAGTCCTAGGACTAGCTGGGAGCAGTTCTTC. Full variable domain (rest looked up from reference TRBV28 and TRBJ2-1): DVKVTQSSRYLVKRTGEKVFLECVQDMDHENMFWYRQDPGLGLRLIYFSYDVKMKEKGDIPEGYSVSREKKERFSLILESASTNQTSMYLCASSPRTSWEQFFGPGTRLTVL.

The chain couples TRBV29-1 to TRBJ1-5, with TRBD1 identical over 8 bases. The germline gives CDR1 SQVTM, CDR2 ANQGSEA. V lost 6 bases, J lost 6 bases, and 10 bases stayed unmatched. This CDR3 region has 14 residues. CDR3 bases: TGCAGCGTAGAGACAGGGGATGGGGGTCAGCCCCAGCATTTT. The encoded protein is CSVETGDGGQPQHF.

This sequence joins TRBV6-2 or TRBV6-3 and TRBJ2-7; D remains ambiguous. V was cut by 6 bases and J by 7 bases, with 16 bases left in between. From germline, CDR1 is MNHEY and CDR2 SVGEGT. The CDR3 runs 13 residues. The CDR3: CASRPIPPEEQYF. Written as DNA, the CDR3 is TGTGCCAGCAGACCTATCCCTCCGGAAGAGCAGTACTTC.

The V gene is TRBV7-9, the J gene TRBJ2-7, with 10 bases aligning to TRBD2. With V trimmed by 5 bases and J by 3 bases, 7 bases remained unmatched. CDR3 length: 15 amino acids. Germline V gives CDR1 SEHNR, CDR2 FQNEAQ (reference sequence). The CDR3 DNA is TGTGCCAGCAGCCCAGGGACTAGCGAGCGCTACGAGCAGTACTTC. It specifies CASSPGTSERYEQYF.

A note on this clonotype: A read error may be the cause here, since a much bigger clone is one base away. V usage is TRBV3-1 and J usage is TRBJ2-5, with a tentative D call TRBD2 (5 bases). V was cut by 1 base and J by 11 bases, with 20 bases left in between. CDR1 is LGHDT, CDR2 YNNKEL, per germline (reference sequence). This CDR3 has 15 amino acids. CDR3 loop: CASSQALGDYNEQYF. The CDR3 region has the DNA TGTGCCAGCAGCCAAGCACTCGGGGATTACAATGAGCAGTACTTC.

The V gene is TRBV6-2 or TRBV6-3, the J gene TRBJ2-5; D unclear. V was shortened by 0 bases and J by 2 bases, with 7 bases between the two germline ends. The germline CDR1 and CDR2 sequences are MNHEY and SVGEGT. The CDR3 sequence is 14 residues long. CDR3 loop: CASSYSSYQETQYF. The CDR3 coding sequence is TGTGCCAGCAGTTACTCAAGTTATCAAGAGACCCAGTACTTC.

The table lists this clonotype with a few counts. The CDR3 is CASSQGTQLYEQYF. The CDR3 DNA reads as TGTGCCAGCAGCCAAGGTACACAGCTTTACGAGCAGTACTTC. This chain uses TRBV4-2 with TRBJ2-7; D gene unclear. Germline CDR1 and CDR2: LGHNA and YNFKEQ. With 1 base removed from V and 4 bases from J, the gap between germline ends came to 11 bases. CDR3 length: 14 residues.

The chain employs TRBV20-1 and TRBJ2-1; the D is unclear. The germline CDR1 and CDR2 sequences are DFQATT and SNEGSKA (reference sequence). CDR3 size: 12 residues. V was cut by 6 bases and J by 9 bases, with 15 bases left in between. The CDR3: CSAPVSPPEQFF. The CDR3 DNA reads TGCAGTGCCCCCGTATCCCCTCCTGAGCAGTTCTTC.

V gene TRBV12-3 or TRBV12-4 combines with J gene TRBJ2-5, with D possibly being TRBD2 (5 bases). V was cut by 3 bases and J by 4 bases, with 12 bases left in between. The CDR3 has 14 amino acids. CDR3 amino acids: CASSLSSSRETQYF. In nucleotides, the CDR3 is TGTGCCAGCAGTTTGTCTAGCTCAAGAGAGACCCAGTACTTC.

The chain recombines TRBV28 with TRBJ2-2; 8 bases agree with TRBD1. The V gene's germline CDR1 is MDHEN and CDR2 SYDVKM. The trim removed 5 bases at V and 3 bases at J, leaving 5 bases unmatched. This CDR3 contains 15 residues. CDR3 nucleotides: TGTGCCAGCAGTCGAGGACAGGGTTACACCGGGGAGCTGTTTTTT. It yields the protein CASSRGQGYTGELFF. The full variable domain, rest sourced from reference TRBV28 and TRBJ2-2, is DVKVTQSSRYLVKRTGEKVFLECVQDMDHENMFWYRQDPGLGLRLIYFSYDVKMKEKGDIPEGYSVSREKKERFSLILESASTNQTSMYLCASSRGQGYTGELFFGEGSRLTVL.

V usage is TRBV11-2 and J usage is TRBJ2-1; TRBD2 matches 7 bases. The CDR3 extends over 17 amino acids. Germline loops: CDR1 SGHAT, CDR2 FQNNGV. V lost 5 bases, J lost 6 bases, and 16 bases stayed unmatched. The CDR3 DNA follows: TGTGCCAGCAGCCAACCGGGCGGAGCGGGATATAGCAATGAGCAGTTCTTC. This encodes CASSQPGGAGYSNEQFF.

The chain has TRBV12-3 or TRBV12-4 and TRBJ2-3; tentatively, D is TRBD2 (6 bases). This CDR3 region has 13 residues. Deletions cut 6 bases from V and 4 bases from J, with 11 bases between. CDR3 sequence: CASSRLGSDTQYF. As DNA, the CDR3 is TGTGCCAGCAGCAGACTAGGGTCAGATACGCAGTATTTT.

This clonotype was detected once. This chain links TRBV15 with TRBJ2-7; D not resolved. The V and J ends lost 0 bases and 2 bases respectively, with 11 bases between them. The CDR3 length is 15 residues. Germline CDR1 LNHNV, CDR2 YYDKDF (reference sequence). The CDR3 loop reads CATSRDPGFPYEQYF. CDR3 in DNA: TGTGCCACCAGCAGAGATCCGGGCTTCCCCTACGAGCAGTACTTC.

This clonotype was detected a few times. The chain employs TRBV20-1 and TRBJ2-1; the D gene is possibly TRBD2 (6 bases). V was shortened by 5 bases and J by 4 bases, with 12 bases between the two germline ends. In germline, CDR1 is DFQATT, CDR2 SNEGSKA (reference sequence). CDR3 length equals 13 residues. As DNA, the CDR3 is TGCAGTGCTGGACGGGACTCATACAATGAGCAGTTCTTC. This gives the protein CSAGRDSYNEQFF.

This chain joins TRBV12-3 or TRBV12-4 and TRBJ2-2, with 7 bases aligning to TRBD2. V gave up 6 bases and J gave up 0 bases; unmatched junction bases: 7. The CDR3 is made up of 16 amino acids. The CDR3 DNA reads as TGTGCCAGCAGACCTACGGGACTATCGAACACCGGGGAGCTGTTTTTT. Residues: CASRPTGLSNTGELFF.